One and the same sample provided the 13 T cell receptor beta chains below, sequenced in a study of CD8 T cells in ankylosing spondylitis. Each CDR3 protein gets one entry after TCRdb re-called the 5' RACE reads with MiXCR. Among 150,000 to 200,000 distinct CDR3 sequences listed, roughly 12% were seen once. Sequences were obtained from blood, either unsorted or a sorted T cell fraction (not recorded which). The receptor set was obtained from a male donor with ankylosing spondylitis or in good health (not recorded which).

This clonotype has just a few counts. This sequence joins TRBV5-1 and TRBJ2-1; D assignment may be TRBD1 or TRBD2 (5 bases each). The CDR3 is 14 residues long. Germline CDR1 SGHRS, CDR2 YFSETQ. V was shortened by 1 base and J by 6 bases, with 11 bases between the two germline ends. CDR3: CASSLTPGSNEQFF. CDR3 sequence (DNA): TGCGCCAGCAGCTTGACCCCAGGGAGCAATGAGCAGTTCTTC. Together with reference TRBV5-1 and TRBJ2-1, the CDR3 gives the full variable domain: KAGVTQTPRYLIKTRGQQVTLSCSPISGHRSVSWYQQTPGQGLQFLFEYFSETQRNKGNFPGRFSGRQFSNSRSEMNVSTLELGDSALYLCASSLTPGSNEQFFGPGTRLTVL.

This clonotype appeared many times. The rearrangement joins TRBV29-1 to TRBJ2-7; no definite D call. V lost 5 bases to trimming and J lost 4 bases, with 6 bases between them. Germline CDR1 reads SQVTM; CDR2 reads ANQGSEA. The CDR3 consists of 10 residues. As DNA, the CDR3 is TGCAGCGTTCTCGAATACGAGCAGTACTTC. This encodes CSVLEYEQYF.

This clonotype came up many times. The chain joins TRBV6-5 to TRBJ2-3; D gene ambiguous. Trimming left V 3 bases short and J 0 bases short, with 13 bases between. CDR1 MNHEY and CDR2 SVGAGI come from the germline V gene. CDR3 length: 16 residues. The CDR3 sequence is CASSYHPRASTDTQYF. The CDR3 coding sequence is TGTGCCAGCAGTTATCACCCGAGAGCTAGCACAGATACGCAGTATTTT.

This clonotype was observed a handful of times. The chain joins TRBV7-9 to TRBJ2-3, with D unclear. The CDR3 consists of 13 residues. The V gene's germline CDR1 is SEHNR and CDR2 FQNEAQ (reference sequence). V dropped 5 bases and J dropped 1 base, with 7 bases sitting between them. The CDR3 DNA sequence: TGTGCCAGCAGCCCCTGGGGCACAGATACGCAGTATTTT. This translates into CASSPWGTDTQYF.

J is TRBJ2-3 and V is TRBV7-8; TRBD2 matches 7 bases. The CDR3 sequence is 14 residues long. The V gene's germline CDR1 is SGHVS and CDR2 FQNEAQ. The V segment lost 0 bases and the J segment 5 bases; nucleotides outside the gene matches: 2. CDR3: CASSLAGGLDTQYF. Here the CDR3 DNA reads TGTGCCAGCAGCTTAGCGGGAGGGCTAGATACGCAGTATTTT. The full variable domain, its missing parts supplied by reference TRBV7-8 and TRBJ2-3, is GAGVSQSPRYKVAKRGQDVALRCDPISGHVSLFWYQQALGQGPEFLTYFQNEAQLDKSGLPSDRFFAERPEGSVSTLKIQRTQQEDSAVYLCASSLAGGLDTQYFGPGTRLTVL.

V gene TRBV5-1 combines with J gene TRBJ2-2; D remains ambiguous. The ends were cut back, 2 bases at V and 4 bases at J, with 12 bases in the middle. CDR1 is SGHRS and CDR2 is YFSETQ in the germline V gene. This CDR3 is 15 amino acids long. The DNA of the CDR3 is TGCGCCAGCAGCTTATCCGAACAGAGCACCGGGGAGCTGTTTTTT. It codes for CASSLSEQSTGELFF.

This clonotype occurred a few times. V usage is TRBV12-3 or TRBV12-4 and J usage is TRBJ2-7; D remains unclear. There are 13 residues in the CDR3. Trimming cost V 2 bases and J 3 bases, with 8 bases left between them. The CDR3 loop is CASSLRINYEQYF. CDR3 nucleotides: TGTGCCAGCAGTTTACGGATTAACTACGAGCAGTACTTC.

The chain is built from TRBV11-1 and TRBJ1-5; 10 bases fit TRBD1. Per the germline V gene, CDR1 is SGHAT and CDR2 is FQDESV (reference sequence). Losses at the gene ends were 5 bases for V and 2 bases for J; bases not matched to a gene: 12. This CDR3 has 18 residues. The CDR3 DNA follows: TGTGCCAGCAGCCCCGGACAGGGGGGAAGGGATGGCAATCAGCCCCAGCATTTT. Translation gives CASSPGQGGRDGNQPQHF. The complete variable domain, with remaining parts taken from reference TRBV11-1 and TRBJ1-5, reads EAEVAQSPRYKITEKSQAVAFWCDPISGHATLYWYRQILGQGPELLVQFQDESVVDDSQLPKDRFSAERLKGVDSTLKIQPAELGDSAMYLCASSPGQGGRDGNQPQHFGDGTRLSIL.

This clonotype was counted ten times or more. This chain links TRBV29-1 with TRBJ2-7; D not resolved. CDR3 length: 14 amino acids. V was trimmed by 7 bases and J by 7 bases, leaving 23 bases between them. The V gene's germline CDR1 is SQVTM and CDR2 ANQGSEA. The chain's CDR3 is CSANYGVLLREQYF. The CDR3 nucleotides are TGCAGCGCCAATTACGGAGTTCTACTACGAGAGCAGTACTTC.

This clonotype came up many times. The genes are TRBV3-1 and TRBJ1-5; D gene unclear. CDR3 length: 14 amino acids. Germline CDR1 LGHDT, CDR2 YNNKEL (reference sequence). V was trimmed by 3 bases and J by 1 base, leaving 7 bases between them. This CDR3 is CASSQSGSNQPQHF. The CDR3 coding sequence is TGTGCCAGCAGCCAGTCCGGGAGCAATCAGCCCCAGCATTTT.

In this sample, this clonotype turned up a few times. The chain recombines TRBV5-4 with TRBJ2-3; D perhaps matches TRBD2 (5 bases). Germline CDR1 SGHNT, CDR2 YYREEE (reference sequence). V lost 4 bases and J lost 3, with 12 bases in between. CDR3 length: 14 residues. CDR3 in amino acids: CASSKGGRTDTQYF. CDR3 nucleotide sequence: TGTGCCAGCAGCAAGGGTGGGAGAACAGATACGCAGTATTTT.

The chain employs TRBV2 and TRBJ1-4; D is undetermined. This CDR3 is built from 18 residues. With 1 base removed from V and 0 bases from J, the gap between germline ends came to 15 bases. Per the germline V gene, CDR1 is SNHLY and CDR2 is FYNNEI. This CDR3 reads CASSEEVAFVATNEKLFF. The CDR3 DNA reads as TGTGCCAGCAGTGAAGAGGTCGCTTTTGTTGCAACTAATGAAAAACTGTTTTTT.

Many counts were recorded for this clonotype. V and J are TRBV20-1 and TRBJ2-1, with D possibly TRBD2 on 5 matching bases. CDR3 length equals 15 residues. The germline CDR1 and CDR2 sequences are DFQATT and SNEGSKA (reference sequence). Trimming took off 5 bases at V and 4 bases at J, with 18 bases between the two ends. The CDR3 loop reads CSAEADGNLYNEQFF. The CDR3, as DNA: TGCAGTGCTGAAGCGGACGGAAACCTTTACAATGAGCAGTTCTTC.